Shown below are 19 T cell receptor beta chains from a single sample sequenced in a study of cytomegalovirus exposure and HLA in healthy donors. With 60 Vbeta and 13 Jbeta primers, the PCR was carried out. The assay was immunoSEQ multiplex PCR, and TCRdb's table has in-frame clones only and misses some. The sample lists more than 80,000 clones, over 60% occurring once. The sequenced sample was PBMCs. The source of these receptors is a man aged 55 to 70 in good health and CMV-seronegative.

V usage is TRBV9 and J usage is TRBJ2-5, with D possibly TRBD2 on 6 matching bases. The V end was cut by 6 bases, the J end by 11 bases, with 14 bases between. This CDR3 spans 11 amino acids. Per germline, CDR1 SGDLS and CDR2 YYNGEE. The CDR3 DNA sequence: TGTGCCAGCACGTCCGGGGGAGAGCAGTACTTC. It yields the protein CASTSGGEQYF.

This clone was observed a few times. The chain recombines TRBV5-6 with TRBJ1-2, with D perhaps matching TRBD1 (5 bases). Germline assignment: CDR1 SGHDT and CDR2 YYEEEE. The CDR3 is 17 residues long. The V gene lost 1 base and the J gene lost 2 bases, with 18 bases spanning the gap. The CDR3 sequence: CASSLITGDASNYGYTF. The CDR3 bases are TGTGCCAGCAGCTTGATCACAGGCGACGCATCAAACTATGGCTACACCTTC.

This clone was detected only once. The chain employs TRBV30 and TRBJ1-1; TRBD1 is a possible D gene (6 bases). Trimming removed 3 bases from V and 1 base from J, with 6 bases in between. Per the germline V gene, CDR1 is GTSNPN and CDR2 is SVGIG (reference sequence). The CDR3 contains 12 residues. The CDR3 DNA reads TGTGCCTGGAGGGGGGCGAACACTGAAGCTTTCTTT. This codes for CAWRGANTEAFF.

This chain joins TRBV5-1 and TRBJ2-3; 9 positions match TRBD2. The CDR3 has 15 residues. J was trimmed by 3 bases and V by 4 bases; bases with no gene match: 6. The germline CDR1 and CDR2 sequences are SGHRS and YFSETQ. Here the CDR3 DNA reads TGCGCCAGCAGCGTTAGCGGGGGCCGGACAGATACGCAGTATTTT. This encodes CASSVSGGRTDTQYF.

This chain connects TRBV11-2 to TRBJ1-6; the D gene is possibly TRBD1 (6 bases). CDR3 length: 17 residues. V was shortened by 6 bases and J by 5 bases, with 20 bases between the two germline ends. Per the germline V gene, CDR1 is SGHAT and CDR2 is FQNNGV. The CDR3 DNA reads TGTGCCAGCAGGAACCCCCGGGGGGCAGGGAATAATTCACCCCTCCACTTT. Its translation is CASRNPRGAGNNSPLHF.

In this sample, this clone turned up once. This chain uses TRBV6-6 with TRBJ1-5, with a tentative D call TRBD1 (6 bases). Germline loops: CDR1 MNHNY, CDR2 SVGAGI (reference sequence). This CDR3 is built from 14 residues. V was pared by 4 bases and J by 6 bases, with 13 bases between. DNA of the CDR3: TGTGCCAGCAGTTTTGAGGGGGTTGGTCAGCCCCAGCATTTT. As protein: CASSFEGVGQPQHF.

This clone turned up a few times. V and J are TRBV5-1 and TRBJ2-7, with TRBD2 identical over 9 bases. The CDR3 spans 14 residues. Germline loops: CDR1 SGHRS, CDR2 YFSETQ. Germline trimming cut 4 bases from V and 7 bases from J; bases unmatched to any gene: 9. The CDR3 here is CASSQGIAGEEQYF. The CDR3 DNA reads as TGCGCCAGCAGCCAGGGAATAGCGGGGGAAGAGCAGTACTTC.

The rearrangement links TRBV2 to TRBJ1-5; 7 bases line up with TRBD1. V lost 6 bases and J lost 6; bases outside the gene matches: 8. Germline loops: CDR1 SNHLY, CDR2 FYNNEI. The CDR3 contains 14 residues. CDR3 sequence (DNA): TGTGCCAGCAGAGTAGACAGGGCGACTCAGCCCCAGCATTTT. This encodes CASRVDRATQPQHF.

The rearrangement joins TRBV14 to TRBJ2-5, with 9 bases that match TRBD2. V was clipped by 0 bases and J by 5 bases; unmatched bases: 7. In germline, CDR1 is SGHDN, CDR2 FVKESK. This CDR3 comprises 16 residues. The chain's CDR3 is CASSQDGRGGRETQYF. The CDR3 DNA sequence: TGTGCCAGCAGCCAAGACGGGCGGGGGGGCCGTGAGACCCAGTACTTC.

The count of this clone is one. V usage is TRBV18 and J usage is TRBJ2-4; 12 bases line up with TRBD1. V lost 3 bases and J lost 8; bases outside the gene matches: 8. Germline assignment: CDR1 KGHSH and CDR2 LQKENI. This CDR3 has 16 amino acids. This chain's CDR3 is CASSPGTGGAGDIQYF. CDR3 nucleotide sequence: TGTGCCAGCTCACCTGGGACAGGGGGCGCAGGGGACATTCAGTACTTC. The complete variable domain, with remaining parts taken from reference TRBV18 and TRBJ2-4, reads NAGVMQNPRHLVRRRGQEARLRCSPMKGHSHVYWYRQLPEEGLKFMVYLQKENIIDESGMPKERFSAEFPKEGPSILRIQQVVRGDSAAYFCASSPGTGGAGDIQYFGAGTRLSVL.

The rearrangement uses TRBV2 and TRBJ1-2, with unresolved D. The CDR3 is 15 residues long. Germline CDR1 reads SNHLY; CDR2 reads FYNNEI. With 2 bases removed from V and 8 bases from J, the gap between germline ends came to 18 bases. The CDR3 DNA follows: TGTGCCAGCAGTGAAAATCACAGTGGGCGAAGAGGCTACACCTTC. This translates into CASSENHSGRRGYTF.

The V and J genes are TRBV5-6 and TRBJ2-5, with 10 bases fitting TRBD2. Losses at the gene ends were 0 bases for V and 0 bases for J; bases not matched to a gene: 2. The CDR3 totals 16 residues. CDR1 is SGHDT and CDR2 is YYEEEE in the germline V gene. The CDR3 coding sequence is TGTGCCAGCAGCTTGGTAACTAGCGGGGACCAAGAGACCCAGTACTTC. Its protein is CASSLVTSGDQETQYF.

This chain links TRBV27 with TRBJ1-2; weak D call: TRBD1 (6 bases). This CDR3 contains 15 residues. V lost 6 bases and J 8 bases, leaving 22 bases between the germline ends. The germline gives CDR1 MNHEY, CDR2 SMNVEV (reference sequence). The DNA of the CDR3 is TGTGCCAGCAGCCCCGGGAGGGGATGGGGGCGAGGCTACACCTTC. Translation gives CASSPGRGWGRGYTF.

This chain links TRBV30 with TRBJ1-1, with TRBD1 matching over 7 bases. With 3 bases clipped from V and 0 bases from J, the junction kept 10 bases outside the gene matches. The CDR3 consists of 16 residues. The germline gives CDR1 GTSNPN, CDR2 SVGIG (reference sequence). CDR3: CAWSPGTATMNTEAFF. The CDR3 DNA follows: TGTGCCTGGAGCCCCGGGACAGCAACCATGAACACTGAAGCTTTCTTT.

V and J are TRBV6-6 and TRBJ2-1; 14 bases are a match to TRBD2. The CDR3 runs 16 residues. The V gene's germline CDR1 is MNHNY and CDR2 SVGAGI (reference sequence). J gave up 6 bases and V 2 bases, and 3 bases lay outside the gene matches. The CDR3 is CASSYRTSGGFNEQFF. The CDR3 DNA sequence: TGTGCCAGCAGTTACCGGACTAGCGGGGGGTTCAATGAGCAGTTCTTC.

The chain carries TRBV5-1 and TRBJ2-3; possible D gene TRBD2, 5 bases. Per the germline V gene, CDR1 is SGHRS and CDR2 is YFSETQ. With 0 bases removed from V and 4 bases from J, the gap between germline ends came to 9 bases. The CDR3 is 14 amino acids. Here the CDR3 reads CASSLGGSADTQYF. CDR3 in DNA: TGCGCCAGCAGCTTGGGCGGTAGCGCAGATACGCAGTATTTT.

V usage is TRBV5-6 and J usage is TRBJ2-3, with 14 bases identical to TRBD2. Trimming cost V 4 bases and J 5 bases; bases outside gene matches: 12. Looked up from germline, CDR1 is SGHDT and CDR2 is YYEEEE. The CDR3 consists of 18 residues. This chain's CDR3 is CASSPGVGLAGVGDTQYF. CDR3 DNA sequence: TGTGCCAGCAGCCCGGGGGTGGGACTAGCGGGGGTAGGAGATACGCAGTATTTT.

The chain uses TRBV19 and TRBJ1-2, with TRBD1 identical over 7 bases. V trimming: 6 bases; J trimming: 2 bases; junction bases outside the gene matches: 3. The CDR3 has 13 residues. The V gene's germline CDR1 is LNHDA and CDR2 SQIVND (reference sequence). DNA for the CDR3: TGTGCCAGTAGCGGGGGACAGAACTATGGCTACACCTTC. Its protein is CASSGGQNYGYTF.

This clone was observed a handful of times. V and J are TRBV6-1 and TRBJ2-7; 9 nucleotides align to TRBD1. Germline lookup yields CDR1 MNHNS and CDR2 SASEGT. After removal of 6 bases from V and 5 bases from J, the junction contained 2 bases not matched to a gene. This CDR3 comprises 12 residues. The CDR3 protein is CASRGQGDEQYF. CDR3 sequence (DNA): TGTGCCAGCAGGGGACAGGGTGACGAGCAGTACTTC.